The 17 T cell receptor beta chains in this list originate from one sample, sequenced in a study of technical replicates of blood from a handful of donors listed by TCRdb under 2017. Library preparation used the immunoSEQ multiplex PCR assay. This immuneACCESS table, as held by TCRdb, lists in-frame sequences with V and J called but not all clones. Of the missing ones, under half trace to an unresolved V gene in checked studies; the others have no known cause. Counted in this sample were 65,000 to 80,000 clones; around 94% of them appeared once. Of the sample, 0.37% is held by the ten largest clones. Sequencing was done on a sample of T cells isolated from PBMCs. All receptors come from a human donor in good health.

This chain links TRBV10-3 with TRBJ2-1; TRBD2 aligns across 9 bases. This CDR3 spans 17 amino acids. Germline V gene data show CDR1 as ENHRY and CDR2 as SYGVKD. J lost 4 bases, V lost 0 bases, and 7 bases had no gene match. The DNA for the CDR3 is TGTGCCATCAGTGAGTCGCAAGCGGGAGGCGGGTACAATGAGCAGTTCTTC. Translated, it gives CAISESQAGGGYNEQFF.

The CDR3 reads CASSGEGQGAAWQYF. The CDR3 DNA reads as TGCGCCAGCAGCGGCGAGGGACAGGGGGCGGCTTGGCAGTACTTC. The J gene is TRBJ2-7, the V gene TRBV5-1; 12 nucleotides match TRBD1. Per germline, CDR1 SGHRS and CDR2 YFSETQ. The V gene end was trimmed by 4 bases and the J gene end by 9 bases; junction bases not matched to a gene: 11. CDR3 length equals 15 residues.

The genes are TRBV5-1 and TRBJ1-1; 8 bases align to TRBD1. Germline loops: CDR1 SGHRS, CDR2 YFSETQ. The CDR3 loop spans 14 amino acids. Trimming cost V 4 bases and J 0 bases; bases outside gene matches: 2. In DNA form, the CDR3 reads TGCGCCAGCAGCGAGGACAGGGTGAACACTGAAGCTTTCTTT. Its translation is CASSEDRVNTEAFF.

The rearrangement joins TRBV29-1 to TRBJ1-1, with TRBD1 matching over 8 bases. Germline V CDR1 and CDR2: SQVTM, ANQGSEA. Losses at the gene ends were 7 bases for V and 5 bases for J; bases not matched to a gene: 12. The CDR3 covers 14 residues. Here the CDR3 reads CSAGLQGALTEAFF. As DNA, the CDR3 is TGCAGCGCCGGGTTGCAGGGGGCGCTGACTGAAGCTTTCTTT.

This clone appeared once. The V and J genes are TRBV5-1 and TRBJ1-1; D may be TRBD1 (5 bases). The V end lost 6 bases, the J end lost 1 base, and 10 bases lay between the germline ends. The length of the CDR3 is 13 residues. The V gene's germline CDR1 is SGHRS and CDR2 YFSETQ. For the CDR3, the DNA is TGCGCCAGCACGTATACAGGGAACACTGAAGCTTTCTTT. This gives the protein CASTYTGNTEAFF.

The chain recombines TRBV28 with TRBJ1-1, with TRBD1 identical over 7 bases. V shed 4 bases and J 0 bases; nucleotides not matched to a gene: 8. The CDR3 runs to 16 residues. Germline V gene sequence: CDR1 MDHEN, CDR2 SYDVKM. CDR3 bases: TGTGCCAGCAGTTCGCTCAACAGGGGCTTGAACACTGAAGCTTTCTTT. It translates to CASSSLNRGLNTEAFF.

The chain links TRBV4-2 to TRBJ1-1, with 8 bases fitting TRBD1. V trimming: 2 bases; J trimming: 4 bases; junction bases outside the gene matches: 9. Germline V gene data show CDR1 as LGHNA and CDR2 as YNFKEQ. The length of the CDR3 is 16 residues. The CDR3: CASSQRTGMLITEAFF. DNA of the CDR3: TGTGCCAGCAGCCAACGGACAGGGATGTTGATCACTGAAGCTTTCTTT.

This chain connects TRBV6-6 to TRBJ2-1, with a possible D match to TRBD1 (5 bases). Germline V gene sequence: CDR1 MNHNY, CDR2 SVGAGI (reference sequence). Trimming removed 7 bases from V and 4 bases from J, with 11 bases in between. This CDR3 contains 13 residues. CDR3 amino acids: CASNQQEYNEQFF. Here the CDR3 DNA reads TGTGCCAGCAACCAACAGGAGTACAATGAGCAGTTCTTC.

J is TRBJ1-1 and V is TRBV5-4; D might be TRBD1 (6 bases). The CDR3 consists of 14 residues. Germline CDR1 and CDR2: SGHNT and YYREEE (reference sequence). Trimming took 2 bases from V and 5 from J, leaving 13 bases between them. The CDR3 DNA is TGTGCCAGCAGCTTAGCAGGGGCGGGTACTGAAGCTTTCTTT. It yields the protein CASSLAGAGTEAFF. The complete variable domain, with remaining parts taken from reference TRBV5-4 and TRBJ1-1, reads ETGVTQSPTHLIKTRGQQVTLRCSSQSGHNTVSWYQQALGQGPQFIFQYYREEENGRGNFPPRFSGLQFPNYSSELNVNALELDDSALYLCASSLAGAGTEAFFGQGTRLTVV.

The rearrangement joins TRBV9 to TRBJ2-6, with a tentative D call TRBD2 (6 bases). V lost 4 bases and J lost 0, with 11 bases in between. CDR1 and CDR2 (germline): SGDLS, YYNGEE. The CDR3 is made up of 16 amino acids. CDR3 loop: CASSSYGGSGANVLTF. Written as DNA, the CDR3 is TGTGCCAGCAGCTCTTACGGGGGCTCTGGGGCCAACGTCCTGACTTTC.

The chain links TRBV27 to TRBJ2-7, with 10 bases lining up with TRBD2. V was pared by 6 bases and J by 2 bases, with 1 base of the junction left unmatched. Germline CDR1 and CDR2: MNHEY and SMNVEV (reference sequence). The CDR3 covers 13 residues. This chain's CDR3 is CASRLAGAYEQYF. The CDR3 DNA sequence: TGTGCCAGCAGGCTAGCGGGAGCCTACGAGCAGTACTTC.

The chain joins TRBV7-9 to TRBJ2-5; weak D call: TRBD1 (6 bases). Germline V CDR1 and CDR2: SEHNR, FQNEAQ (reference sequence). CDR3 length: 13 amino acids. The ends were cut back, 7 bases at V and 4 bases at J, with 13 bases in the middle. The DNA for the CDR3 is TGTGCCAGCACAACAGGGAATTCAGAGACCCAGTACTTC. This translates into CASTTGNSETQYF.

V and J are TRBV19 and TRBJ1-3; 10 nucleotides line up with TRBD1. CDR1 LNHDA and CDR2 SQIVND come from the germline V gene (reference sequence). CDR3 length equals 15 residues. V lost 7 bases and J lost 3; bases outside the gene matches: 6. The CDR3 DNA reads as TGTGCCAGTATCCCCGGGACAGGGGATGGAAACACCATATATTTT. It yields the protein CASIPGTGDGNTIYF. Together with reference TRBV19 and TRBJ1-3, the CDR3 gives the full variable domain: DGGITQSPKYLFRKEGQNVTLSCEQNLNHDAMYWYRQDPGQGLRLIYYSQIVNDFQKGDIAEGYSVSREKKESFPLTVTSAQKNPTAFYLCASIPGTGDGNTIYFGEGSWLTVV.

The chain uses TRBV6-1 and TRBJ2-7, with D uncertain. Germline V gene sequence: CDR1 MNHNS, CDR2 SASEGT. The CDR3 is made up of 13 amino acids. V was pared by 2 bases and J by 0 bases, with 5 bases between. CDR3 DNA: TGTGCCAGCAGTGAAACAGACTCCTACGAGCAGTACTTC. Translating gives CASSETDSYEQYF.

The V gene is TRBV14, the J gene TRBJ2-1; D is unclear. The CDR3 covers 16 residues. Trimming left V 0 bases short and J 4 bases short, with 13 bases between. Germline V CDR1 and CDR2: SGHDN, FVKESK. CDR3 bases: TGTGCCAGCAGCCAAGATGAGTGGAGAGGTTACAATGAGCAGTTCTTC. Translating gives CASSQDEWRGYNEQFF.

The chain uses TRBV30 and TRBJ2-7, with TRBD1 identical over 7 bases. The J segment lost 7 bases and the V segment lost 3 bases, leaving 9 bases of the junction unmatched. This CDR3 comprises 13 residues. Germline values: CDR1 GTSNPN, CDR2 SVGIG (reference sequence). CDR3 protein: CAWRDRLDREQYF. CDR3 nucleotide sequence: TGTGCCTGGAGGGACAGGCTAGACAGGGAGCAGTACTTC.

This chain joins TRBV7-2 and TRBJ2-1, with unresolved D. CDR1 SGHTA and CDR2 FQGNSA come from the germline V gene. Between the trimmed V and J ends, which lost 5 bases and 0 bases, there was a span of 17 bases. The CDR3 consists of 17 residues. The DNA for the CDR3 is TGTGCCAGCAGCCCGCTAGGTGAGCGCAGCTCCTACAATGAGCAGTTCTTC. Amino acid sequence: CASSPLGERSSYNEQFF.